This TCR beta chain was observed in a study of Ad26.COV2.S vaccination and SARS-CoV-2 variants (dated by TCRdb to the early 2020s). For the study in its entirety: TCRbeta repertoire sequencing served as the tool for gauging how specific and how broad the SARS-CoV-2-reactive T cell receptors were following Ad26.COV2.S vaccination. The TCR-sequenced set comprised about 32 samples: some 20 Ad26.COV2.S vaccine recipients, 5 placebo recipients and 8 SARS-CoV-2 convalescent individuals. Summary of the overall study and its limitations: After vaccination, substantial breadth of spike-specific CD8+ and CD4+ T cell responses was reported. Non-spike TCR breadth was comparable between vaccine and placebo recipients, consistent with the vaccine containing only spike. It was noted by the authors that total T cell responses may have been underestimated by the TCR breadth and depth analyses. Spike-specific TCR breadth was higher in Ad26.COV2.S recipients than in placebo recipients (P = 0.0014).

TCRbeta CDR3 regions were sequenced with the immunoSEQ Assay. After extraction, genomic DNA underwent amplification by bias-controlled multiplex PCR, followed by high-throughput sequencing. For the original study's pipeline: To quantify the absolute abundance of every unique TCRbeta CDR3 region, sequences were collapsed and filtered. T cell fraction was estimated by normalization of TCRbeta template counts to usable DNA, with usable DNA being measured through amplification of reference genes present in all nucleated cells. Repertoire TCRs were annotated as SARS-CoV-2-specific by exact matching of V gene, CDR3 amino acid sequence and J gene to a known reactive TCR set. MIRA supplied the reference SARS-CoV-2 TCR set, which was filtered for enrichment in COVID-19-positive ImmuneCODE repertoires so that public or cross-reactive TCRs were removed. Based on the MIRA antigens, annotated TCRs were further analysed at the level of specific ORF or position within ORF. Breadth was defined as the number of annotated unique rearrangements divided by the total number of unique productive rearrangements, and depth was defined as the summed frequency of the annotated unique rearrangements. Two-sided Wilcoxon rank-sum tests were used to compare TCR breadth between groups. Imported from immuneACCESS, the table was reduced by TCRdb to in-frame sequences with V and J called. These copies leave out some clones; in studies compared against another copy, an unresolved V gene accounts for under half, and the cause of the remainder is not known. That table supplies the V and J calls and clone size; D and trimming were determined from the DNA. The table for this sample lists just over 350,000 clones; roughly 94% of them were counted only once. The ten biggest clones cover under 4% of the sample.

The time point label, read with the paper, signifies: individuals recovered from natural SARS-CoV-2 infection. Compared with germline, V lacks 3 bases and J lacks 4 bases; bases without a gene match: 13. The germline V gene provides CDR1 MNHNS and CDR2 SASEGT. The CDR3 starts with the cysteine, ends with the phenylalanine, and has 18 residues. The CDR3 DNA has 54 bases and is translated from base 1. Comments on this clone: No antigen is known for it. One base away there is no much larger clone; base qualities are not given.

Source: peripheral blood, taken after recovery from COVID-19. The V gene is TRBV6-1 and the J gene is TRBJ2-1; 9 junctional bases match TRBD2. This clonotype was sampled from a human donor who had recovered from COVID-19. Here the CDR3 is given as CASSDAGGLAGMYNEQFF. In nucleotides, the sequence is TGTGCCAGCAGTGACGCCGGCGGGCTAGCGGGGATGTACAATGAGCAGTTCTTC.